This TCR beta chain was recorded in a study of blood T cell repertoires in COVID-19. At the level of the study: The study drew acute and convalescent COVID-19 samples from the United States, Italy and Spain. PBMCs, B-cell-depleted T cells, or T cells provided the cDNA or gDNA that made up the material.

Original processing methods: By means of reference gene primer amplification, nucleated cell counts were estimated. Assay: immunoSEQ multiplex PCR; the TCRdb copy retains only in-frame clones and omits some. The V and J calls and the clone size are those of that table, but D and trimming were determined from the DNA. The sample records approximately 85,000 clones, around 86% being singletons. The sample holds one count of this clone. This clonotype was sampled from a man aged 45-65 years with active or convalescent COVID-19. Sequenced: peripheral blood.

The CDR3 nucleotides are TGTGCCACCAGTGATTCAGGGGGCTATCAGCCCCAGCATTTT. Translating gives CATSDSGGYQPQHF. This sequence joins TRBV24-1 and TRBJ1-5; 8 nucleotides align to TRBD1. Looked up from germline, CDR1 is KGHDR and CDR2 is SFDVKD. V dropped 2 bases and J dropped 5; count of bases not matched to a gene: 1. This CDR3 region has 14 residues.